This TCR beta chain was identified in a study of shared clonotypes between healthy human individuals. General study results and limits: Among a few donors, about 5% of naive CD4 clonotypes were found in common. The low donor count limited represented genetic and exposure-history diversity.

Deep-level settings were used for running the assay. Method: immunoSEQ multiplex PCR; TCRdb's copy keeps in-frame clones and lacks some. The data contain 2.3 million or so clones, approximately 93% of them singletons. Remarks on this clone: What it binds is not known.

Per germline, CDR1 KGHSH and CDR2 LQKENI. The CDR3 totals 16 residues. The V segment lost 3 bases and the J segment 3 bases; nucleotides outside the gene matches: 4. Recent vaccinations or acute infections were absent in the healthy HIV-negative adult donors. The TCR comes from a young man in good health. Some clones in this sample may be carry-over from other donors' samples. Sample: naive CD4+ T cells from PBMCs. As to subset: CD45RA+ positively selected. The rearrangement links TRBV18 to TRBJ2-1; 11 bases match TRBD2. The CDR3 DNA reads TGTGCCAGCTCACCTGCCGGGACTAGCGGCTACAATGAGCAGTTCTTC. This encodes CASSPAGTSGYNEQFF.